This TCR beta chain comes out of a study of early T cells in non-severe SARS-CoV-2 infection. Study at large: Bulk RNA isolated from unsorted whole blood underwent sequencing; chains were not paired. General observations from the study: Lookups in VDJdb leaned toward anti-spike CD8 responses and missed private and CD4 specificities.

The germline V gene encodes CDR1 MNHGY and CDR2 SAAAGT. V was clipped by 1 base and J by 2 bases, with 3 bases between them. The CDR3 totals 12 residues. Each cDNA molecule carried a unique molecular identifier. TCRdb analysed the 5' RACE reads with MiXCR anew, one entry per CDR3 protein. The sample shows about 60,000 distinct CDR3 sequences, over 10% of them seen only once. In its sample, this clonotype was seen many times. Antigen: not known. The sample comprised whole blood. V gene TRBV6-8 combines with J gene TRBJ2-7; D is undetermined. This receptor was identified in an adult who was a healthcare worker with PCR-confirmed SARS-CoV-2 infection or an uninfected control (not recorded which). CDR3 in DNA: TGTGCCAGCAGTTACTTCGCCTACGAGCAGTACTTC. It is translated as CASSYFAYEQYF.